This TCR beta chain originates from a study of Graves' ophthalmopathy and Graves' hyperthyroidism. Study-level background: Upon initial diagnosis and before any treatment, peripheral blood was collected.

Investigators amplified TCR beta CDR3 regions from RNA transcripts. HTBI primers were used in a first-round RT-PCR, which preceded a second-round multiplex PCR. TCRdb re-called the multiplex PCR reads with MiXCR, one entry per CDR3 protein. The table includes some 39,000 distinct CDR3 sequences, roughly 50% detected once. J gave up 2 bases and V 6 bases, and 6 bases lay outside the gene matches. This CDR3 has 15 residues. The V gene's germline CDR1 is SGHTA and CDR2 FQGNSA. The source is an adult woman with stable Graves' hyperthyroidism. The sequencing sample was made of peripheral blood. The chain carries TRBV7-2 and TRBJ1-3, with 8 bases fitting TRBD1. CDR3: CASSRTGGAGNTIYF. Written as DNA, the CDR3 is TGTGCCAGCAGTAGAACAGGGGGAGCTGGAAACACCATATATTTT. Filled out from reference TRBV7-2 and TRBJ1-3, the complete variable domain reads GAGVSQSPSNKVTEKGKDVELRCDPISGHTALYWYRQSLGQGLEFLIYFQGNSAPDKSGLPSDRFSAERTGGSVSTLTIQRTQQEDSAVYLCASSRTGGAGNTIYFGEGSWLTVV.